The 18 T cell receptor beta chains in this list originate from one sample, sequenced in a study of T cells in Graves' hyperthyroidism and ophthalmopathy. Amplified regions were TCR beta CDR3 sequences from RNA transcripts. HTBI primers drove first-round RT-PCR of the TCR CDR3. TCRdb ran MiXCR on the multiplex PCR reads and lists one entry per CDR3 protein. The table records about 620,000 distinct CDR3 sequences, 15% to 20% of them present only once. The sample comprised blood. The receptors here all came from a woman younger than 45 with Graves' hyperthyroidism.

This clonotype was seen more than once but under ten times. This chain links TRBV29-1 with TRBJ2-7, with a tentative D call TRBD1 (6 bases). Trimming cost V 6 bases and J 3 bases, with 12 bases left between them. The CDR3 has 12 amino acids. CDR1 and CDR2 from the germline V gene are SQVTM and ANQGSEA. The DNA of the CDR3 is TGCAGCGTGGATACAGGGTACTACGAGCAGTACTTC. Translating it yields CSVDTGYYEQYF.

The CDR3 region has the DNA TGTGCCAGCACGCGGGGGCGCGACTATGGCTACACCTTC. This encodes CASTRGRDYGYTF. The chain combines TRBV6-1 with TRBJ1-2, with a possible D match to TRBD1 (6 bases). Germline loops: CDR1 MNHNS, CDR2 SASEGT. V gave up 7 bases and J gave up 3 bases, with 12 bases separating them. This CDR3 has 13 residues.

The sample holds many counts of this clonotype. J is TRBJ1-1 and V is TRBV28, with D uncertain. This CDR3 contains 14 residues. Germline V gene lookup returns CDR1 MDHEN and CDR2 SYDVKM. V was clipped by 8 bases and J by 1 base, with 14 bases between them. CDR3 coding DNA: TGTGCCAGCCAACGTTTAGAGGGGAACACTGAAGCTTTCTTT. It translates to CASQRLEGNTEAFF.

Concerning this clonotype: A much larger clone sits a single nucleotide away, making a read error possible. The chain combines TRBV10-3 with TRBJ2-7; 15 bases line up with TRBD2. CDR3 length equals 12 residues. Germline V gene data show CDR1 as ENHRY and CDR2 as SYGVKD. CDR3: CAMGLAGGERYF. In DNA, the CDR3 is TGTGCCATGGGACTAGCGGGAGGCGAGCGGTACTTC.

This clonotype was observed at least ten times. The chain combines TRBV7-2 with TRBJ2-1; 8 bases align to TRBD2. V was clipped by 3 bases and J by 6 bases; unmatched bases: 1. Germline V gene lookup returns CDR1 SGHTA and CDR2 FQGNSA. CDR3 length: 13 residues. The CDR3 protein is CASSFSGTNEQFF. CDR3 sequence (DNA): TGTGCCAGCAGCTTTAGCGGGACCAATGAGCAGTTCTTC.

This clonotype came up a few times. The chain uses TRBV30 and TRBJ2-1; possible D gene TRBD2, 6 bases. The germline V gene has CDR1 GTSNPN and CDR2 SVGIG (reference sequence). The V and J ends lost 1 base and 4 bases respectively, with 11 bases between them. This CDR3 has 14 amino acids. This CDR3 reads CAWSAGGDYNEQFF. CDR3 in DNA: TGTGCCTGGAGTGCGGGCGGGGATTACAATGAGCAGTTCTTC.

The genes are TRBV12-3 or TRBV12-4 and TRBJ2-3, with D unclear. V lost 0 bases, J lost 1 base, and 11 bases lay in between. The CDR3 contains 16 residues. The DNA for the CDR3 is TGTGCCAGCAGTTTAGCTAGGCGGAGTGGCACAGATACGCAGTATTTT. Translation gives CASSLARRSGTDTQYF.

This clonotype showed up many times. This chain joins TRBV7-2 and TRBJ2-7; TRBD1 aligns across 8 bases. Germline CDR1 is SGHTA and CDR2 is FQGNSA. This CDR3 is built from 15 residues. The junction had 7 bases not matched to a gene; V was cut back by 6 bases and J by 0 bases. CDR3 protein: CASRGIGTGSYEQYF. The CDR3 nucleotides read TGTGCCAGCAGAGGAATTGGGACAGGCTCCTACGAGCAGTACTTC.

The CDR3, as DNA: TGTGCCAGCAGCGCCCGGTACGATGAGCAGTTCTTC. Translating it yields CASSARYDEQFF. V usage is TRBV9 and J usage is TRBJ2-1, with no clear D. Germline V gene data show CDR1 as SGDLS and CDR2 as YYNGEE. This CDR3 comprises 12 residues. Trimming shortened V by 3 bases and J by 8 bases, and 9 bases separated the two germline ends.

This clonotype appeared a few times. The rearrangement joins TRBV30 to TRBJ1-6; 10 bases fit TRBD1. The CDR3 is 14 amino acids. The germline V gene encodes CDR1 GTSNPN and CDR2 SVGIG (reference sequence). J lost 8 bases, V lost 2 bases, and 3 bases had no gene match. CDR3 bases: TGTGCCTGGAGTATGGACAGGGGGGATTCACCCCTCCACTTT. Its protein product is CAWSMDRGDSPLHF.

This clonotype has at least ten counts. V is TRBV3-1 and J is TRBJ2-7; the D gene could be TRBD1 or TRBD2 (5 bases each). The V gene lost 2 bases and the J gene lost 2 bases, with 10 bases spanning the gap. Germline V lookup: CDR1 LGHDT, CDR2 YNNKEL (reference sequence). The CDR3 totals 14 residues. Written as DNA, the CDR3 is TGTGCCAGCAGCCAATGGGACCGCACCTACGAGCAGTACTTC. Translating it yields CASSQWDRTYEQYF.

A word on this clonotype: This may be a read error, as it is one base from a much larger clone. The rearrangement joins TRBV24-1 to TRBJ2-7; 8 nucleotides align to TRBD1. Germline CDR1 is KGHDR and CDR2 is SFDVKD. CDR3 size: 17 residues. Unmatched junction bases numbered 15, after V lost 7 bases and J lost 2 bases. The CDR3 DNA sequence: TGTGCCACCAGCCCTGGCCCGGACAGGGCTGCCACCTACGAGCAGTACTTC. As protein: CATSPGPDRAATYEQYF.

In the case of this clonotype: A much bigger clone sits one base away, suggesting this may be a read error. The J gene is TRBJ1-1, the V gene TRBV20-1; unclear D gene. From germline, CDR1 is DFQATT and CDR2 SNEGSKA (reference sequence). The CDR3 length is 13 residues. For the CDR3, the DNA is TGCAGTGCTAGAACTTACATGAACACTGAAGTTTTCTTT. This sequence encodes CSARTYMNTEVFF.

A word on this clonotype: A much larger clonotype is one base distant, so this may be a read error. V and J are TRBV6-1 and TRBJ1-6; no clear D gene. V was trimmed by 2 bases and J by 9 bases, leaving 2 bases between them. Germline V CDR1 and CDR2: MNHNS, SASEGT. This CDR3 contains 11 residues. CDR3 region: CASSETSPLHF. The CDR3, as DNA: TGTGCCAGCAGTGAAACTTCACCCCTCCACTTT.

This clonotype came up many times. The gene calls are TRBV30 and TRBJ1-2; D is unresolved. The germline V and J ends were trimmed by 3 bases and 8 bases, with 10 bases remaining between them. Germline V CDR1 and CDR2: GTSNPN, SVGIG (reference sequence). This CDR3 spans 11 amino acids. The CDR3 region has the DNA TGTGCCTGGAGCGCAGTAAGAGGCTACACCTTC. This gives the protein CAWSAVRGYTF.

This clonotype was seen ten or more times. This chain uses TRBV6-1 with TRBJ1-1, with TRBD1 matching 7 bases. Germline V gene data show CDR1 as MNHNS and CDR2 as SASEGT. V trimming: 6 bases; J trimming: 11 bases; junction bases outside the gene matches: 12. The CDR3 is made up of 13 amino acids. CDR3: CASRRQGLVAAFF. CDR3 coding DNA: TGTGCCAGCAGGAGACAGGGTCTCGTCGCGGCTTTCTTT.

This clonotype was found a few times. The chain links TRBV7-2 to TRBJ1-3; D is undetermined. This CDR3 is built from 16 residues. Germline values: CDR1 SGHTA, CDR2 FQGNSA. Deletions cut 3 bases from V and 1 base from J, with 13 bases between. The CDR3 sequence: CASSLHRAPSGNTIYF. DNA of the CDR3: TGTGCCAGCAGCTTGCATCGGGCACCTTCTGGAAACACCATATATTTT.

Ten or more counts support this clonotype. The rearrangement uses TRBV30 and TRBJ1-4; D not resolved. Germline CDR1 and CDR2: GTSNPN and SVGIG (reference sequence). V lost 3 bases and J lost 4, with 6 bases in between. The CDR3 runs 12 residues. CDR3 amino acids: CAWRDFNEKLFF. CDR3 bases: TGTGCCTGGAGGGACTTTAATGAAAAACTGTTTTTT.